One TCR beta chain is described in this entry. Method: immunoSEQ multiplex PCR; TCRdb's copy keeps in-frame clones and lacks some. There are 100,000 to 150,000 clones in the sample; roughly 87% occur only once, and around 8.7% lies in the top ten. The V end was cut by 1 base, the J end by 4 bases, with 10 bases between. The CDR3 loop spans 14 amino acids. Germline lookup yields CDR1 SGHTA and CDR2 FQGNSA. The entry originates in a study of control samples from healthy donors and cancer patients. Specimen: blood. The source is a man between 35 and 55 years old in good health. The chain carries TRBV7-2 and TRBJ1-2; maybe TRBD1 (5 bases). Written as DNA, the CDR3 is TGTGCCAGCAGCTTAGTGAGGACAACCTATGGCTACACCTTC. Protein product: CASSLVRTTYGYTF.